These 11 T cell receptor beta chains were all obtained from the same sample, sequenced in a study of tumor-infiltrating lymphocytes in glioblastoma multiforme (dated by TCRdb to the late 2010s). Sequenced using an Illumina HiSeq 2500. TCRB libraries were constructed from RNA through three rounds of nested multiplex PCR following a modified ARM-PCR protocol with multiple V-beta primers and a C-beta primer. TCRdb handled the public reads itself, with Q25 trimming in fastp and clone calling in MiXCR, and kept productive beta chains. CDR3 protein duplicates are merged, each entry listing the most common genes and DNA. This sample has some 15,000 distinct CDR3 sequences in its table, and approximately 71% of those were observed once. The ten largest clonotypes hold 40% to 55% of the sample. Sequences were obtained from brain tumor tissue. Every receptor here comes from a male donor with glioblastoma.

As concerns this clonotype: The junction shows a germline mismatch at one end, possibly a read error. This rearrangement joins TRBV11-1 to TRBJ2-7; maybe TRBD1 (6 bases). CDR1 is SGHAT and CDR2 is FQDESV in the germline V gene (reference sequence). The CDR3 is 16 residues long. This CDR3 is CASGLACLDRGYERYF. CDR3 nucleotides: TGTGCCAGCGGCTTAGCGTGTCTGGATAGGGGGTACGAGCGGTACTTC. The whole variable domain, remainder taken from reference TRBV11-1 and TRBJ2-7, is EAEVAQSPRYKITEKSQAVAFWCDPISGHATLYWYRQILGQGPELLVQFQDESVVDDSQLPKDRFSAERLKGVDSTLKIQPAELGDSAMYLCASGLACLDRGYERYFGPGTRLTVT.

The chain has TRBV6-2 or TRBV6-3 and TRBJ2-5; D is undetermined. Germline loops: CDR1 MNHEY, CDR2 SVGEGT. The CDR3 consists of 14 residues. Trimming took 2 bases from V and 0 from J, leaving 7 bases between them. The DNA for the CDR3 is TGTGCCAGCAGTTACGGTCCAAACCAAGAGACCCAGTACTTC. Its translation: CASSYGPNQETQYF.

The chain couples TRBV20-1 to TRBJ2-1; 10 bases are a match to TRBD2. V was pared by 6 bases and J by 4 bases, with 6 bases of the junction left unmatched. The germline gives CDR1 DFQATT, CDR2 SNEGSKA (reference sequence). The CDR3 contains 14 residues. DNA of the CDR3: TGCAGTGCCTCCGGACTAGCGGAATACAATGAGCAGTTCTTC. Translating it yields CSASGLAEYNEQFF.

The gene calls are TRBV11-2 and TRBJ2-1; weak D call: TRBD2 (5 bases). Trimming took 4 bases from V and 13 from J, leaving 17 bases between them. CDR1 is SGHAT and CDR2 is FQNNGV in the germline V gene. The CDR3 totals 13 residues. CDR3 sequence (DNA): TGTGCCAGCAGCTCGGACTTCGCCTACGACCAGTTCTTC. This codes for CASSSDFAYDQFF.

This clonotype has just one count. The gene calls are TRBV6-5 and TRBJ1-1; TRBD1 matches 11 bases. V shed 6 bases and J 5 bases; nucleotides not matched to a gene: 8. The germline gives CDR1 MNHEY, CDR2 SVGAGI. The CDR3 has 15 amino acids. CDR3 DNA sequence: TGTGCCAGCAGAGTCGGACAGGGGGCAAATACTGAAGCTTTCTTT. Amino acids: CASRVGQGANTEAFF.

Worth noting for this clonotype: The junction shows a germline mismatch at one end, possibly a read error. The CDR3 DNA sequence: TGTGCCATCAGTGAGTACACTCAATCTAGCACAGATACGCATTATTTT. It yields the protein CAISEYTQSSTDTHYF. This chain uses TRBV10-3 with TRBJ2-3, with D tentatively TRBD2 (5 bases). The CDR3 is 16 amino acids. CDR1 and CDR2 from the germline V gene are ENHRY and SYGVKD.

In its sample, this clonotype ranks as large (0.1 to 1%). V usage is TRBV12-3 or TRBV12-4 and J usage is TRBJ2-5; 7 nucleotides line up with TRBD2. V lost 6 bases, J lost 6 bases, and 7 bases stayed unmatched. CDR3 length: 13 residues. The CDR3 DNA reads as TGTGCCAGCAGCGGCGCAGCGGGACAGACCCAGTACTTC. This sequence encodes CASSGAAGQTQYF.

This clonotype was observed once. The junction shows a germline mismatch at one end, possibly a read error. J is TRBJ2-2 and V is TRBV11-2, with TRBD2 matching over 7 bases. Germline assignment: CDR1 SGHAT and CDR2 FQNNGV. The CDR3 contains 16 residues. The DNA of the CDR3 is TGTGCCAGCAGCTTCCAACGGGGGGTGGGAACCGGGAAGCTGTTTTTT. Translated, it gives CASSFQRGVGTGKLFF.

Worth noting for this clonotype: One junction end does not reproduce the germline sequence, and a read error may be involved. The rearrangement uses TRBV12-3 or TRBV12-4 and TRBJ2-7; 9 bases align to TRBD1. The CDR3 covers 16 residues. The CDR3 protein is CDSSLTGGPSSYEQYF. CDR3 DNA sequence: TGTGACAGCAGCCTTACAGGGGGCCCGAGCTCCTACGAGCAGTACTTC.

The chain couples TRBV6-5 to TRBJ2-1; D possibly corresponds to TRBD2 (5 bases). The CDR3 is 13 residues long. Trimming shortened V by 0 bases and J by 7 bases, and 7 bases separated the two germline ends. Germline loops: CDR1 MNHEY, CDR2 SVGAGI. The CDR3 DNA follows: TGTGCCAGCAGTTACTCGAGAGGGAATGAGCAGTTCTTC. Translating it yields CASSYSRGNEQFF.

With respect to this clonotype: At one boundary the junction diverges from the germline segment, which might be a read error. The genes are TRBV5-6 and TRBJ2-7; D possibly corresponds to TRBD2 (6 bases). The CDR3 is 13 amino acids. CDR1 and CDR2 (germline): SGHDT, YYEEEE. The CDR3: CAGSLTSLHEQYF. In DNA form, the CDR3 reads TGTGCCGGCAGCTTGACTAGTCTCCATGAGCAATACTTC.